Listed below are T cell receptor beta chains from one sample, sequenced in a study of monozygotic twins with cystic fibrosis. The data were produced by immunoSEQ multiplex PCR, yet TCRdb's version contains in-frame clones alone and is incomplete. The table records more than 9,500 clones, 70% to 90% of them present only once. The sequencing sample was made of blood. The receptors derive from a young man with cystic fibrosis. Each CDR3 is given with its conserved first and last residue. The D gene is left open where the match is weak. Clone sizes are given selectively: once, few, many, or a class where the clone is expanded.

. | TRBJ2-7 | TRBV27 | . | CASSLHPSYEQYF | TGTGCCAGCAGTTTGCATCCGTCCTACGAGCAGTACTTC
. | TRBJ2-5 | TRBV5-1 | . | CASSLQETQYF | TGCGCCAGCAGCTTGCAAGAGACCCAGTACTTC
. | TRBJ1-6 | TRBV6-5 | . | CASTLRNNNSPLHF | TGTGCCAGCACCTTAAGAAACAATAATTCACCCCTCCACTTT
TRBD1 | TRBJ2-2 | TRBV28 | . | CASSWDSLNTGELFF | TGTGCCAGCAGTTGGGACAGTTTGAACACCGGGGAGCTGTTTTTT
TRBD2 | TRBJ2-6 | TRBV6-1 | . | CASSEAGTSGPGRANVLTF | TGTGCCAGCAGTGAAGCGGGGACTAGCGGACCCGGGAGGGCCAACGTCCTGACTTTC
. | TRBJ2-1 | TRBV6-5 | . | CASSYFQGDEQFF | TGTGCCAGCAGTTACTTCCAAGGCGATGAGCAGTTCTTC
. | TRBJ1-5 | TRBV2 | . | CASSPDSFGQPQHF | TGTGCCAGCAGCCCGGACAGTTTTGGTCAGCCCCAGCATTTT
TRBD2 | TRBJ2-2 | TRBV28 | . | CASRLASNTGELFF | TGTGCCAGCAGACTAGCGTCGAACACCGGGGAGCTGTTTTTT
. | TRBJ1-1 | TRBV29-1 | . | CSVGREGTEAFF | TGCAGCGTCGGCAGGGAGGGCACTGAAGCTTTCTTT
TRBD1 | TRBJ1-1 | TRBV30 | . | CAWSGDRGGHAEAFF | TGTGCCTGGAGTGGGGACAGGGGCGGCCATGCTGAAGCTTTCTTT
. | TRBJ2-3 | TRBV28 | . | CASSLGQSTDTQYF | TGTGCCAGCAGTCTCGGACAGAGCACAGATACGCAGTATTTT
TRBD2 | TRBJ2-1 | TRBV6-4 | . | CASSIAGGRNEQFF | TGTGCCAGCAGTATAGCGGGGGGTAGGAATGAGCAGTTCTTC
. | TRBJ2-2 | TRBV19 | . | CASSTDRNTGELFF | TGTGCCAGTAGTACGGACCGTAACACCGGGGAGCTGTTTTTT
. | TRBJ1-3 | TRBV4-3 | . | CASSQNPGTSGNTIYF | TGCGCCAGCAGCCAAAACCCAGGGACCTCTGGAAACACCATATATTTT
TRBD1 | TRBJ1-5 | TRBV5-8 | . | CASSFYRGPQPQHF | TGTGCCAGCAGCTTTTACAGGGGACCTCAGCCCCAGCATTTT
TRBD1 | TRBJ1-5 | TRBV29-1 | once | CSAGTGGGNQPQHF | TGCAGCGCCGGGACAGGGGGTGGCAATCAGCCCCAGCATTTT
TRBD1 | TRBJ2-2 | TRBV7-2 | . | CASSSLWTGNTGELFF | TGTGCCAGCAGCTCGCTTTGGACAGGGAACACCGGGGAGCTGTTTTTT
TRBD1 | TRBJ2-2 | TRBV6-4 | . | CASSDSDRGLTGELFF | TGTGCCAGCAGTGACTCTGACAGGGGGCTCACCGGGGAGCTGTTTTTT
. | TRBJ1-6 | TRBV15 | . | CATSDRGAQNSPLHF | TGTGCCACCAGCGATCGCGGGGCCCAGAATTCACCCCTCCACTTT
. | TRBJ1-3 | TRBV7-2 | . | CASSLRTSSGNTIYF | TGTGCCAGCAGCTTACGGACTAGCTCTGGAAACACCATATATTTT
. | TRBJ1-1 | TRBV12-5 | . | CASGLVSQEGTEAFF | TGTGCTAGTGGTTTGGTATCCCAGGAGGGGACTGAAGCTTTCTTT
. | TRBJ1-2 | TRBV11-2 | . | CASSLDPGYYGYTF | TGTGCCAGCAGCTTAGATCCAGGGTATTATGGCTACACCTTC
TRBD2 | TRBJ2-1 | TRBV2 | . | CASSETSGVYNEQFF | TGTGCCAGCAGTGAAACTAGCGGGGTCTACAATGAGCAGTTCTTC
. | TRBJ2-1 | TRBV6-1 | . | CASSEEIVRPYNEQFF | TGTGCCAGCAGTGAAGAAATAGTCAGGCCCTACAATGAGCAGTTCTTC
. | TRBJ1-1 | TRBV4-1 | . | CASSQGRLNTEAFF | TGCGCCAGCAGCCAAGGGCGGTTGAACACTGAAGCTTTCTTT
. | TRBJ2-7 | TRBV19 | once | CASSPTGPRTGYEQYF | TGTGCCAGTAGTCCCACCGGGCCCAGGACCGGTTACGAGCAGTACTTC
TRBD2 | TRBJ2-5 | TRBV7-9 | once | CASSLARRAGGKETQYF | TGTGCCAGCAGCTTAGCCCGGCGGGCGGGGGGGAAAGAGACCCAGTACTTC
. | TRBJ1-1 | TRBV6-1 | . | CASSEAGGKAFF | TGTGCCAGCAGTGAAGCGGGGGGCAAAGCTTTCTTT
. | TRBJ1-6 | TRBV30 | . | CAWSGGFGSPLHF | TGTGCCTGGAGTGGGGGGTTCGGGTCACCCCTCCACTTT
. | TRBJ2-7 | TRBV7-2 | . | CASSLRPSYEQYF | TGTGCCAGCAGCTTAAGGCCCTCCTACGAGCAGTACTTC
. | TRBJ2-2 | TRBV7-3 | few | CASSLLTGELFF | TGTGCCAGCAGCTTACTTACCGGGGAGCTGTTTTTT
TRBD2 | TRBJ2-3 | TRBV7-8 | . | CASTLSSIGGRAADTQYF | TGTGCCAGCACCCTCTCGTCAATTGGGGGGAGGGCCGCAGATACGCAGTATTTT
. | TRBJ2-2 | TRBV4-3 | . | CASSQRNTGELFF | TGCGCCAGCAGCCAAAGGAACACCGGGGAGCTGTTTTTT
. | TRBJ2-3 | TRBV19 | . | CASRERGVGTDTQYF | TGTGCCAGCCGCGAGAGGGGTGTGGGCACAGATACGCAGTATTTT
. | TRBJ2-2 | TRBV4-1 | . | CASSQEAGRTGELFF | TGCGCCAGCAGCCAAGAAGCAGGGCGCACCGGGGAGCTGTTTTTT
TRBD1 | TRBJ1-3 | TRBV7-8 | few | CASSAYRGSGNTIYF | TGTGCCAGCAGCGCCTACAGGGGCTCTGGAAACACCATATATTTT
TRBD2 | TRBJ2-3 | TRBV19 | . | CASLAGETSSTDTQYF | TGTGCCAGTCTAGCGGGAGAGACGTCTAGCACAGATACGCAGTATTTT
. | TRBJ2-1 | TRBV9 | few | CASSALVYNEQFF | TGTGCCAGCAGCGCACTAGTCTACAATGAGCAGTTCTTC
TRBD1 | TRBJ2-2 | TRBV4-2 | . | CASSQDRTGITGELFF | TGTGCCAGCAGCCAAGATAGGACAGGGATCACCGGGGAGCTGTTTTTT
TRBD2 | TRBJ2-5 | TRBV6-5 | . | CASSPPGLAGETQYF | TGTGCCAGCAGCCCTCCGGGACTAGCGGGGGAGACCCAGTACTTC
TRBD1 | TRBJ2-7 | TRBV27 | . | CASTRTGESSYEQYF | TGTGCCAGCACTCGGACAGGGGAAAGCTCCTACGAGCAGTACTTC
. | TRBJ1-3 | TRBV5-1 | . | CASSRQGVGNTIYF | TGCGCCAGCAGCAGGCAGGGCGTTGGAAACACCATATATTTT
. | TRBJ1-2 | TRBV5-1 | . | CASSLASTSGYTF | TGCGCCAGCAGCTTGGCCTCCACTAGTGGCTACACCTTC
TRBD2 | TRBJ2-1 | TRBV27 | . | CASSSAGGEQFF | TGTGCCAGCAGTTCCGCGGGAGGCGAGCAGTTCTTC
TRBD1 | TRBJ2-5 | TRBV11-2 | . | CASSSPGGMAQYF | TGTGCCAGCAGCTCGCCAGGGGGAATGGCCCAGTACTTC
TRBD1 | TRBJ1-2 | TRBV5-1 | . | CASSPDRVDGYTF | TGCGCCAGCAGCCCTGACAGGGTTGACGGCTACACCTTC
. | TRBJ1-3 | TRBV7-3 | . | CASSSSNSGNTIYF | TGTGCCAGCAGCTCGAGCAACTCTGGAAACACCATATATTTT
TRBD1 | TRBJ2-7 | TRBV7-2 | few | CASSLAGIRQGGEQYF | TGTGCCAGCAGCTTAGCGGGGATTAGACAGGGCGGGGAGCAGTACTTC
TRBD1 | TRBJ1-3 | TRBV6-6 | . | CASTRDRLSSGNTIYF | TGTGCCAGCACTCGGGACAGGCTCTCCTCTGGAAACACCATATATTTT
TRBD2 | TRBJ2-5 | TRBV7-7 | once | CASRRGLAGQETQYF | TGTGCCAGCAGACGAGGACTAGCGGGTCAAGAGACCCAGTACTTC
. | TRBJ1-3 | TRBV6-5 | . | CASKKREVSGNTIYF | TGTGCCAGCAAGAAGCGGGAGGTCTCTGGAAACACCATATATTTT
. | TRBJ2-2 | TRBV15 | . | CATSRDRGRTGELFF | TGTGCCACCAGCAGAGATCGCGGCCGGACCGGGGAGCTGTTTTTT
. | TRBJ1-2 | TRBV5-5 | . | CASYLLGGTENLNYGYTF | TGTGCCAGCTACCTTCTGGGGGGAACAGAAAATCTCAACTATGGCTACACCTTC
. | TRBJ2-5 | TRBV15 | . | CATSPRGRGQETQYF | TGTGCCACCAGCCCCCGTGGCAGGGGCCAAGAGACCCAGTACTTC
TRBD1 | TRBJ1-1 | TRBV27 | . | CASSLGRAGGMNTEAFF | TGTGCCAGCAGTTTAGGGCGCGCAGGGGGCATGAACACTGAAGCTTTCTTT
. | TRBJ1-1 | TRBV18 | few | CASSPPGSRDTEAFF | TGTGCCAGCTCACCACCGGGCTCGCGGGACACTGAAGCTTTCTTT
. | TRBJ2-5 | TRBV6-1 | . | CASSERGMETQYF | TGTGCCAGCAGTGAACGGGGGATGGAGACCCAGTACTTC